The clone carrying this T cell receptor (beta chain) was observed once. The data stem from a study of control samples from healthy donors and cancer patients. The ends were cut back, 4 bases at V and 4 bases at J, with 18 bases in the middle. Per germline, CDR1 MGHDK and CDR2 SYGVNS. This CDR3 contains 16 residues. Method: immunoSEQ multiplex PCR; TCRdb's copy keeps in-frame clones and lacks some. This sample yields some 100,000 clones, of which 75% to 95% are seen a single time; about 4.7% belongs to the top ten. Sequenced sample: blood. This clonotype was sampled from a human donor in good health. The donor label of this sample is uncertain. The chain uses TRBV25-1 and TRBJ2-3, with TRBD2 as a possible D gene (5 bases). The CDR3 here is CASSVEYGDDADTQYF. The DNA of the CDR3 is TGTGCCAGCAGTGTCGAATACGGGGATGATGCAGATACGCAGTATTTT.